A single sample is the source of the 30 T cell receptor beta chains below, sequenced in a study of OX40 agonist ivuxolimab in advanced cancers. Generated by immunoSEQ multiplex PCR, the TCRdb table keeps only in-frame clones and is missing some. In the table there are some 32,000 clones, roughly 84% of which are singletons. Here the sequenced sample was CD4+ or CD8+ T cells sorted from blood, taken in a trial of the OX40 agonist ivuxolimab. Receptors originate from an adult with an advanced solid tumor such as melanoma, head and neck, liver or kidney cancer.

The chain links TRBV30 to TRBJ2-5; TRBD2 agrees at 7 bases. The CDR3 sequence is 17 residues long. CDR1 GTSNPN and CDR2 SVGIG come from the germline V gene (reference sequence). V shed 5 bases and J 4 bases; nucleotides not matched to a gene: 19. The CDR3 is CAWDVRLPGLKGETQYF. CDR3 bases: TGTGCCTGGGATGTAAGGTTACCGGGACTAAAAGGAGAGACCCAGTACTTC.

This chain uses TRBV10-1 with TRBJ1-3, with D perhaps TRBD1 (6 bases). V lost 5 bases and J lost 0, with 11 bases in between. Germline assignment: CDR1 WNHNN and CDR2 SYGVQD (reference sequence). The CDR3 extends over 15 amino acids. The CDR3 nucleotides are TGCGCCAGCAGTCAGGGGACTGGCTCTGGAAACACCATATATTTT. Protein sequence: CASSQGTGSGNTIYF.

This CDR3 is CASSIGGGEAFF. CDR3 in DNA: TGTGCCAGTAGTATCGGGGGGGGTGAAGCTTTCTTT. The chain links TRBV19 to TRBJ1-1, with a weak D call TRBD1 (5 bases). Germline V gene sequence: CDR1 LNHDA, CDR2 SQIVND (reference sequence). The CDR3 length is 12 residues. Deletions cut 3 bases from V and 7 bases from J, with 9 bases between.

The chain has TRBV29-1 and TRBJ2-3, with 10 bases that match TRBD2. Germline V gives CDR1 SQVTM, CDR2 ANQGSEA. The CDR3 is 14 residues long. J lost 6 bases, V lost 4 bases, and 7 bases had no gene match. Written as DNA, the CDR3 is TGCAGCGTTGGCGTAGCGGGGGGCTTTGATACGCAGTATTTT. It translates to CSVGVAGGFDTQYF.

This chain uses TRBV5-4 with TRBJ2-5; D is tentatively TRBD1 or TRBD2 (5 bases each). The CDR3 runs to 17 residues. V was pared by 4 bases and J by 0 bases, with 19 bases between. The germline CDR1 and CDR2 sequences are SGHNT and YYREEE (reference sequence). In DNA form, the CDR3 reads TGTGCCAGCAGCCCGGGCCCGGGGCCTTGGTACCAAGAGACCCAGTACTTC. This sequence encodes CASSPGPGPWYQETQYF.

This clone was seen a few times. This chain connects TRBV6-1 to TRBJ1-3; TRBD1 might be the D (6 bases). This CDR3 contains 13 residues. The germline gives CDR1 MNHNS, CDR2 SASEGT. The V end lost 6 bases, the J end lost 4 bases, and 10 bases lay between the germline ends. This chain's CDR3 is CASRGRGGNTIYF. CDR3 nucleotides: TGTGCCAGCAGGGGCAGGGGAGGAAACACCATATATTTT.

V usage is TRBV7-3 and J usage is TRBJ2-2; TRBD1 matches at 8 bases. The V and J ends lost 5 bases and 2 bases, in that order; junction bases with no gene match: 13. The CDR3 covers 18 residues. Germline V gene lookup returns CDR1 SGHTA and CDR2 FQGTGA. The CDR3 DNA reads TGTGCCAGCAGCCGGGACAATCCGACAGGGGCAAACACCGGGGAGCTGTTTTTT. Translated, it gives CASSRDNPTGANTGELFF.

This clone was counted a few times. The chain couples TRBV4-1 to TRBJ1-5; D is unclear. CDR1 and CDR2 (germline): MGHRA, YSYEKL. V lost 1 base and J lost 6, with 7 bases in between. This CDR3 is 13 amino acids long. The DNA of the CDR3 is TGCGCCAGCAGCCAAGGACTGAGTCAGCCCCAGCATTTT. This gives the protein CASSQGLSQPQHF.

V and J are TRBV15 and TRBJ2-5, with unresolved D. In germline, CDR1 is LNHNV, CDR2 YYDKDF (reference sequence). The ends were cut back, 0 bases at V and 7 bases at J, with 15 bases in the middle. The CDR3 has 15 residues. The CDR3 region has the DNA TGTGCCACCAGCAGAGATTTAAGGAGTAACGGGACCCAGTACTTC. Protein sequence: CATSRDLRSNGTQYF.

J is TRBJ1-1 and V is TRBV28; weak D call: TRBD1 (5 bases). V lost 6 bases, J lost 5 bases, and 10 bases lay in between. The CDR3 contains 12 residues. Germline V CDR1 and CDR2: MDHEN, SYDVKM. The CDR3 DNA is TGTGCCAGCAGAGGGGAGTATACTGAAGCTTTCTTT. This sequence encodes CASRGEYTEAFF.

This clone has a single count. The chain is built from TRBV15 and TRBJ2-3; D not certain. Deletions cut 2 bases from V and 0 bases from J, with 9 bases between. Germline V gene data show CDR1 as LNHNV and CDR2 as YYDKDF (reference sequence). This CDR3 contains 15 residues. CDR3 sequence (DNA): TGTGCCACCAGCAGATTGACATTTAGCACAGATACGCAGTATTTT. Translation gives CATSRLTFSTDTQYF.

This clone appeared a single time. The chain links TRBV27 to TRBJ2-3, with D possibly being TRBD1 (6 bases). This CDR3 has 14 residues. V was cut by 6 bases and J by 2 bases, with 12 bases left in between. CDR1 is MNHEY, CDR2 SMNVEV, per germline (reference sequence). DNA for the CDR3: TGTGCCAGCAGATCGACAGGACTCACAGATACGCAGTATTTT. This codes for CASRSTGLTDTQYF.

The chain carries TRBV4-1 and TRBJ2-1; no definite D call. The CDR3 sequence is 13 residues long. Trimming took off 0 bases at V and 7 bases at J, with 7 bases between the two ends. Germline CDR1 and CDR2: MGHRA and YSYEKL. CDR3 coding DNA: TGCGCCAGCAGCCAAGATCCCCTAAATGAGCAGTTCTTC. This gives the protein CASSQDPLNEQFF.

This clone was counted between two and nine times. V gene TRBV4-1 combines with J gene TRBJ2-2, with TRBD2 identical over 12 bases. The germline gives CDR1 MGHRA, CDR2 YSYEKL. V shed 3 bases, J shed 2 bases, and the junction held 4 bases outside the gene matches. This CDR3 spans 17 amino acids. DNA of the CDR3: TGCGCCAGCAGCCACCGACTAGCGGGAGATAACACCGGGGAGCTGTTTTTT. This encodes CASSHRLAGDNTGELFF.

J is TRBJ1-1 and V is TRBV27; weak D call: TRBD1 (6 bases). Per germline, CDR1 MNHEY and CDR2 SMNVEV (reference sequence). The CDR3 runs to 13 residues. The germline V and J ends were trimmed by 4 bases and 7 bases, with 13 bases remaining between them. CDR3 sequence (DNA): TGTGCCAGCAGTTGGGGGCATAAGCGTGAAGCTTTCTTT. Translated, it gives CASSWGHKREAFF.

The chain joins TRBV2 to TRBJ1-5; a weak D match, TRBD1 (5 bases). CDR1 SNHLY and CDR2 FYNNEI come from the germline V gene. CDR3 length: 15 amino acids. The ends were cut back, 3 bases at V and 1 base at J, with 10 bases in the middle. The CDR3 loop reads CASSDVGASNQPQHF. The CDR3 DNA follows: TGTGCCAGCAGTGATGTAGGGGCAAGCAATCAGCCCCAGCATTTT.

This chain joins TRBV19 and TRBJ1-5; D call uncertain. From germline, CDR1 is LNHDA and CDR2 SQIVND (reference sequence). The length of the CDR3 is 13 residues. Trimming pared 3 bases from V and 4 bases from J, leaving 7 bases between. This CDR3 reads CASSITHNQPQHF. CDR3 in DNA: TGTGCCAGTAGTATTACGCATAATCAGCCCCAGCATTTT.

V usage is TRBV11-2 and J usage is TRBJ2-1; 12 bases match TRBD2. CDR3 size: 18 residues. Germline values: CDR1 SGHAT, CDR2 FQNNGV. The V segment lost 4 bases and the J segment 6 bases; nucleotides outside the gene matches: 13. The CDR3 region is CASSSSPYTSGGPNEQFF. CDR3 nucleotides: TGTGCCAGCAGCTCTTCGCCCTATACTAGCGGGGGGCCCAATGAGCAGTTCTTC. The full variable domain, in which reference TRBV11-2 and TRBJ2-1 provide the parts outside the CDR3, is EAGVAQSPRYKIIEKRQSVAFWCNPISGHATLYWYQQILGQGPKLLIQFQNNGVVDDSQLPKDRFSAERLKGVDSTLKIQPAKLEDSAVYLCASSSSPYTSGGPNEQFFGPGTRLTVL.

CDR3 residues: CSVAGGGAGGANVLTF. Here the CDR3 DNA reads TGCAGCGTTGCCGGAGGGGGCGCGGGAGGGGCCAACGTCCTGACTTTC. This chain connects TRBV29-1 to TRBJ2-6; D is possibly TRBD1 (7 bases). This CDR3 contains 16 residues. Germline V gives CDR1 SQVTM, CDR2 ANQGSEA. V gave up 4 bases and J gave up 4 bases, with 17 bases separating them.

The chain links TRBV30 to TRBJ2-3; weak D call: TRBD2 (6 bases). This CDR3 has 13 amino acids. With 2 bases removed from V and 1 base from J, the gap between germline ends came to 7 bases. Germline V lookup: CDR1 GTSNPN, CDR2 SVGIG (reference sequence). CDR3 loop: CAWSPSGTDTQYF. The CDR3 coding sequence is TGTGCCTGGAGTCCTAGCGGCACAGATACGCAGTATTTT. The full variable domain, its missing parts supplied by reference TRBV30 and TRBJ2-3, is SQTIHQWPATLVQPVGSPLSLECTVEGTSNPNLYWYRQAAGRGLQLLFYSVGIGQISSEVPQNLSASRPQDRQFILSSKKLLLSDSGFYLCAWSPSGTDTQYFGPGTRLTVL.

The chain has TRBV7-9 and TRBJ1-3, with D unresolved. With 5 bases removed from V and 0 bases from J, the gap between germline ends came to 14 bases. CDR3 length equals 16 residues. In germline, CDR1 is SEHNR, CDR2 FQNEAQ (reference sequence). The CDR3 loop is CASSPSGRVSGNTIYF. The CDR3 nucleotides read TGTGCCAGCAGCCCCTCCGGGCGGGTCTCTGGAAACACCATATATTTT.

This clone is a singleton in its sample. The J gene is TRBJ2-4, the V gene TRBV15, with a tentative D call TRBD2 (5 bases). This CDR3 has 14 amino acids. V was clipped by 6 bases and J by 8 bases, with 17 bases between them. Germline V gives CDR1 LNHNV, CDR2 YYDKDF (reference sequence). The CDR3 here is CATSSRALNDIQYF. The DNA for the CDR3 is TGTGCCACCAGTTCGCGGGCCCTAAACGACATTCAGTACTTC. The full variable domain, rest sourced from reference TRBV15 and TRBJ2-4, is DAMVIQNPRYQVTQFGKPVTLSCSQTLNHNVMYWYQQKSSQAPKLLFHYYDKDFNNEADTPDNFQSRRPNTSFCFLDIRSPGLGDTAMYLCATSSRALNDIQYFGAGTRLSVL.

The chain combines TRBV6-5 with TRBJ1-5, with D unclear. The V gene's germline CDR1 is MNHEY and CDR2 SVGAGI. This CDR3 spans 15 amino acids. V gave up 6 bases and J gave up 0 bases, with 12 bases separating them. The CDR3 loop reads CASRRTHDSNQPQHF. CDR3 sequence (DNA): TGTGCCAGCAGGAGGACCCATGATAGCAATCAGCCCCAGCATTTT.

In DNA, the CDR3 is TGTGCCAGCAGTTCAGGAGGATCTCAGTACTTC. Amino acid sequence: CASSSGGSQYF. V is TRBV28 and J is TRBJ2-7, with D perhaps TRBD2 (5 bases). Germline-derived CDR1 and CDR2 are MDHEN and SYDVKM. Trimming left V 4 bases short and J 10 bases short, with 11 bases between. CDR3 length: 11 residues.

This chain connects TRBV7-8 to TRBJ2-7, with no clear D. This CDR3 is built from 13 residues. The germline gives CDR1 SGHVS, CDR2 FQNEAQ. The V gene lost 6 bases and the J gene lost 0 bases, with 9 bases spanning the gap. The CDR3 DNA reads TGTGCCAGCAGAGCAGGCAGCTCCTACGAGCAGTACTTC. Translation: CASRAGSSYEQYF.

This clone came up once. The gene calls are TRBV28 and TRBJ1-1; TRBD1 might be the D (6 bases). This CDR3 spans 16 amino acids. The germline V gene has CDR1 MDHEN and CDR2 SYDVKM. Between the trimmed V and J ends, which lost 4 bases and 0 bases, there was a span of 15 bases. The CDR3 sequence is CASSSRYRDLNTEAFF. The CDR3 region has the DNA TGTGCCAGCAGTTCTCGATACAGGGACTTGAACACTGAAGCTTTCTTT.

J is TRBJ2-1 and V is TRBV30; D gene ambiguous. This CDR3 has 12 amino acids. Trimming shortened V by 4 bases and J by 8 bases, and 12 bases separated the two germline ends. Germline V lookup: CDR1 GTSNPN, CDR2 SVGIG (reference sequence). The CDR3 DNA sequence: TGTGCCTGGACTCCGGTCATCGATGAGCAGTTCTTC. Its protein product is CAWTPVIDEQFF.

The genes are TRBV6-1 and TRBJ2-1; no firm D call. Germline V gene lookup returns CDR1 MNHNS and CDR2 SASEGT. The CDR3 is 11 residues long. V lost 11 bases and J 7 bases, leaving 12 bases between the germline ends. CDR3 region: CAGRKGNEQFF. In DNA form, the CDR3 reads TGTGCCGGCCGCAAGGGTAATGAGCAGTTCTTC.

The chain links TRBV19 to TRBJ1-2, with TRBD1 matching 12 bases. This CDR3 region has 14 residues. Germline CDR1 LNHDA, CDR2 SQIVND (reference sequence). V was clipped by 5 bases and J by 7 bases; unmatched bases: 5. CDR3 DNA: TGTGCCAGTAGTGCTACGGGACAGGGGGCTGGCTACACCTTC. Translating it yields CASSATGQGAGYTF.

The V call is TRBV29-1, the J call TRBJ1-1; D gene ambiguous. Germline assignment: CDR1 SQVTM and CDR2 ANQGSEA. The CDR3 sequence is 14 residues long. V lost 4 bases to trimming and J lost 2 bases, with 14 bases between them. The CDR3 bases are TGCAGCGTTGCGCCCGTGCTGGGAAACACTGAAGCTTTCTTT. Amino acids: CSVAPVLGNTEAFF.